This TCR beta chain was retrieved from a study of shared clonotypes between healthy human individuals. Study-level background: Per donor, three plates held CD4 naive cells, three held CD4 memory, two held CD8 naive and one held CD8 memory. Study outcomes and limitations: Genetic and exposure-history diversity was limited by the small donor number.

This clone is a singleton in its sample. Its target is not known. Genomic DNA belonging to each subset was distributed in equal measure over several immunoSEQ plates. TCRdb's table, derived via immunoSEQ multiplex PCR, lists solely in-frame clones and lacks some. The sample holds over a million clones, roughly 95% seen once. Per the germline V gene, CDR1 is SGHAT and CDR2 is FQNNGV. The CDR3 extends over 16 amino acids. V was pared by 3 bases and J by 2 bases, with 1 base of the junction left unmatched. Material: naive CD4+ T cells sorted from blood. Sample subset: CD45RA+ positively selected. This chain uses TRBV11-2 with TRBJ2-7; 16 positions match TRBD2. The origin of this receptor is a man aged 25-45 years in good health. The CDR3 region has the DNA TGTGCCAGCAGCTTTGGGACTAGCGGGAGGGCCTACGAGCAGTACTTC. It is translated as CASSFGTSGRAYEQYF.